This TCR beta chain was recorded in a study of T cells after posttransplantation cyclophosphamide. Methotrexate plus calcineurin inhibitor accompanied controls' myeloablative marrow transplants; sampling was 1 year later. As for this clone: The antigen is not known. Germline is not matched at one junction end, which may reflect a read error.

Overall study results and limits: Recipient CMV seropositivity and CMV reactivation strongly tracked TRB clonality. Donor-recipient repertoire similarity was low at 1-2 months, rising over year one. Blood and skin or GI T cell repertoires showed limited TRB overlap.

Libraries were prepared by immunoSEQ multiplex PCR; TCRdb keeps only in-frame clonotypes and omits some of them. The sample yields approximately 15,000 clones, roughly 80% seen once. The sequencing used PBMCs, collected nearly 450 days after allogeneic stem cell transplant with calcineurin inhibitor and methotrexate. The TCR originated in a male patient between 25 and 39 years old who received an allogeneic stem cell transplant from an unrelated donor, was CMV-positive, and had acute and chronic GVHD. Some T cells could come from the graft donor.

In DNA form, the CDR3 reads TGTGCCGGCAGCTTGGGTAGCGGGGGGGCTGGCTACGAGCAGTACTTC. Amino acid sequence: CAGSLGSGGAGYEQYF. The chain employs TRBV5-4 and TRBJ2-7, with 11 bases that match TRBD2. CDR3 length: 16 residues. Germline CDR1 SGHNT, CDR2 YYREEE (reference sequence). Full variable domain (remainder filled in from reference TRBV5-4 and TRBJ2-7): ETGVTQSPTHLIKTRGQQVTLRCSSQSGHNTVSWYQQALGQGPQFIFQYYREEENGRGNFPPRFSGLQFPNYSSELNVNALELDDSALYLCAGSLGSGGAGYEQYFGPGTRLTVT.